This entry concerns a single TCR beta chain. Its antigen is currently unknown. TCR beta rearrangements were amplified from peripheral blood genomic DNA. The data derive from a study of T cell repertoires in aging, cancer and after chemotherapy. Turning to the study itself: Repeat sampling of healthy donors over several months to years showed clear clonal overlap. Points from the study as a whole: Median generation probability rose over the chemotherapy interval in each cancer cohort, suggesting rebound thymic output. In healthy donors, age-related TCR diversity loss mainly reflected lost richness.

Rearranged V-D-J TRB sequences were amplified with a mixed TRB-A/B primer pool. TCRdb analysed the multiplex PCR reads with MiXCR anew, one entry per CDR3 protein. The sample consists of some 11,000 distinct CDR3 sequences, roughly 45% of them appearing once. V lost 3 bases, J lost 0 bases, and 11 bases lay in between. CDR1 and CDR2 (germline): SGHTA, FQGNSA. The CDR3 contains 16 residues. Sequencing was done on a sample of blood. This clonotype was sampled from a human donor in good health. This sequence joins TRBV7-2 and TRBJ2-2; possible D gene TRBD1, 5 bases. The CDR3 sequence is CASSFAGFPNTGELFF. The CDR3 DNA reads as TGTGCCAGCAGCTTCGCAGGGTTCCCGAACACCGGGGAGCTGTTTTTT.